The 25 T cell receptor beta chains presented below share a single source sample, sequenced in a study of blood T cell repertoires in COVID-19. The method was immunoSEQ multiplex PCR; TCRdb's version includes in-frame clones alone and lacks a portion of them. This sample has tens of thousands of clones, with approximately 72% found just once. The sample was peripheral blood. The receptor set was obtained from a man aged 45-60 years with COVID-19, enrolled during active disease.

V usage is TRBV7-3 and J usage is TRBJ2-2; possible D gene TRBD1, 6 bases. The V end was cut by 0 bases, the J end by 1 base, with 12 bases between. The length of the CDR3 is 17 residues. Germline values: CDR1 SGHTA, CDR2 FQGTGA. The CDR3 coding sequence is TGTGCCAGCAGCTTAACGTTAGAGACAGGGAACACCGGGGAGCTGTTTTTT. Amino acids: CASSLTLETGNTGELFF.

The rearrangement links TRBV2 to TRBJ1-2, with D unclear. Trimming took 10 bases from V and 0 from J, leaving 15 bases between them. CDR3 length: 14 residues. In germline, CDR1 is SNHLY, CDR2 FYNNEI. CDR3 bases: TGTGCCACTAGCCCCCAAGCCTCTAACTATGGCTACACCTTC. Encoded protein: CATSPQASNYGYTF.

The chain is built from TRBV28 and TRBJ2-6; no reliable D call. The CDR3 contains 16 residues. Germline CDR1 is MDHEN and CDR2 is SYDVKM. V lost 5 bases to trimming and J lost 1 base, with 12 bases between them. The CDR3 here is CASSPPASSGANVLTF. The CDR3, as DNA: TGTGCCAGCAGTCCCCCAGCGAGTTCTGGGGCCAACGTCCTGACTTTC.

The chain couples TRBV28 to TRBJ1-3; D remains unclear. Trimming pared 4 bases from V and 4 bases from J, leaving 14 bases between. The CDR3 is 15 amino acids. Germline V CDR1 and CDR2: MDHEN, SYDVKM. CDR3 bases: TGTGCCAGCAGTTCGGACGGGCGAGGGGGAAACACCATATATTTT. Translating it yields CASSSDGRGGNTIYF.

V and J are TRBV7-8 and TRBJ2-1; TRBD2 aligns across 8 bases. CDR3 length equals 14 residues. The ends lost 3 bases at V and 6 bases at J; junction bases unmatched: 4. Germline V gene data show CDR1 as SGHVS and CDR2 as FQNEAQ. CDR3 residues: CASSFGTSINEQFF. The CDR3 DNA follows: TGTGCCAGCAGCTTCGGGACTAGTATCAATGAGCAGTTCTTC.

This sequence joins TRBV6-5 and TRBJ1-2; a possible D gene is TRBD1 (5 bases). There are 14 residues in the CDR3. V lost 0 bases, J lost 5 bases, and 10 bases lay in between. In germline, CDR1 is MNHEY, CDR2 SVGAGI. The CDR3 loop reads CASSYSRGSYGYTF. CDR3 nucleotides: TGTGCCAGCAGTTACTCTCGGGGGTCTTATGGCTACACCTTC.

The rearrangement joins TRBV4-1 to TRBJ1-1; D is possibly TRBD1 (6 bases). Per germline, CDR1 MGHRA and CDR2 YSYEKL. There are 14 residues in the CDR3. V was shortened by 5 bases and J by 3 bases, with 13 bases between the two germline ends. The CDR3 sequence: CASSEFGQYTEAFF. CDR3 bases: TGCGCCAGCAGCGAATTCGGACAGTACACTGAAGCTTTCTTT.

The rearrangement links TRBV27 to TRBJ2-4; unclear D gene. V lost 5 bases to trimming and J lost 0 bases, with 14 bases between them. The germline V gene has CDR1 MNHEY and CDR2 SMNVEV (reference sequence). The CDR3 has 16 residues. The CDR3 DNA sequence: TGTGCCAGCAGTCTCACCGGTGGTTTAGCCAAAAACATTCAGTACTTC. Its protein is CASSLTGGLAKNIQYF.

The chain uses TRBV3-1 (or the pseudogene TRBV3-2) and TRBJ2-3, with 16 positions matching TRBD2. Germline V lookup: CDR1 LGHDT, CDR2 YNNKEL (reference sequence). Trimming cost V 4 bases and J 0 bases; bases outside gene matches: 10. The CDR3 covers 20 residues. The CDR3 protein is CASSRKPGTSGRGSTDTQYF. The CDR3 coding sequence is TGTGCCAGCAGCCGAAAACCCGGGACTAGCGGGAGGGGTAGCACAGATACGCAGTATTTT.

This clone was seen only a few times. Here the CDR3 DNA reads TGTGCCAGCAGCTCAGGGACAGTTTCGGCAGATACGCAGTATTTT. Amino acids: CASSSGTVSADTQYF. The rearrangement links TRBV11-2 to TRBJ2-3; 7 bases match TRBD1. Germline loops: CDR1 SGHAT, CDR2 FQNNGV. The CDR3 totals 15 residues. V was clipped by 4 bases and J by 4 bases; unmatched bases: 8.

In DNA, the CDR3 is TGTGCCAGCGGATCGGGACAGGGTGGCACCGGGGAGCTGTTTTTT. It is translated as CASGSGQGGTGELFF. The chain employs TRBV27 and TRBJ2-2, with 9 bases identical to TRBD1. V lost 8 bases and J lost 4; bases outside the gene matches: 8. The CDR3 covers 15 residues. Germline V gene data show CDR1 as MNHEY and CDR2 as SMNVEV (reference sequence).

This clone has a handful of counts. This chain links TRBV9 with TRBJ1-4; D is perhaps TRBD1 (5 bases). Germline lookup yields CDR1 SGDLS and CDR2 YYNGEE. The CDR3 sequence is 15 residues long. The V end lost 0 bases, the J end lost 5 bases, and 11 bases lay between the germline ends. CDR3 residues: CASSVEGLGNEKLFF. The CDR3 coding sequence is TGTGCCAGCAGCGTAGAGGGACTCGGAAATGAAAAACTGTTTTTT.

The rearrangement uses TRBV10-1 and TRBJ2-2; D gene unclear. Between the trimmed V and J ends, which lost 6 bases and 6 bases, there was a span of 17 bases. Germline V gives CDR1 WNHNN, CDR2 SYGVQD (reference sequence). The CDR3 has 15 amino acids. The DNA for the CDR3 is TGCGCCAGCAGCCCGCGGAGATCTCCACCCGGGGAGCTGTTTTTT. This encodes CASSPRRSPPGELFF.

The rearrangement uses TRBV2 and TRBJ2-2, with D uncertain. The CDR3 spans 12 residues. Germline V gene lookup returns CDR1 SNHLY and CDR2 FYNNEI. V shed 7 bases and J shed 3 bases, with 6 bases lying between them. CDR3 in amino acids: CASNRDTGELFF. CDR3 DNA sequence: TGTGCCAGCAACCGGGACACCGGGGAGCTGTTTTTT.

The rearrangement joins TRBV6-7 to TRBJ1-5; D perhaps matches TRBD1 (6 bases). TRBV6-7 has ORF status, its function being uncertain. V was pared by 0 bases and J by 13 bases, with 10 bases between. This CDR3 comprises 12 residues. The CDR3 region is CASSYSRQAQHF. The DNA for the CDR3 is TGTGCCAGCAGTTACTCAAGACAGGCTCAGCATTTT.

In its sample, this clone was seen a few times. The DNA of the CDR3 is TGCAGCGTTGAGGAGGGGGCAGGCTCACCCCTCCACTTT. This gives the protein CSVEEGAGSPLHF. The chain carries TRBV29-1 and TRBJ1-6; 7 bases are a match to TRBD1. Germline loops: CDR1 SQVTM, CDR2 ANQGSEA. J was trimmed by 10 bases and V by 3 bases; bases with no gene match: 6. This CDR3 comprises 13 residues.

This clone was counted a few times. The V gene is TRBV2, the J gene TRBJ1-2; D possibly corresponds to TRBD1 (6 bases). The CDR3 runs 14 residues. Germline V gene lookup returns CDR1 SNHLY and CDR2 FYNNEI. V was pared by 5 bases and J by 2 bases, with 12 bases between. The CDR3 DNA sequence: TGTGCCAGCAGTTTACAGGGATCCAACTATGGCTACACCTTC. Translated, it gives CASSLQGSNYGYTF.

The V call is TRBV14, the J call TRBJ2-5; 9 nucleotides align to TRBD2. With 0 bases clipped from V and 4 bases from J, the junction kept 6 bases outside the gene matches. Germline V gene data show CDR1 as SGHDN and CDR2 as FVKESK. The CDR3 spans 16 residues. The CDR3: CASSQDGGRAPETQYF. DNA for the CDR3: TGTGCCAGCAGCCAAGACGGCGGGAGGGCCCCAGAGACCCAGTACTTC. Variable domain in full (rest from reference TRBV14 and TRBJ2-5): EAGVTQFPSHSVIEKGQTVTLRCDPISGHDNLYWYRRVMGKEIKFLLHFVKESKQDESGMPNNRFLAERTGGTYSTLKVQPAELEDSGVYFCASSQDGGRAPETQYFGPGTRLLVL.

The chain uses TRBV7-8 and TRBJ2-1, with D possibly being TRBD2 (6 bases). The CDR3 extends over 15 amino acids. Germline V lookup: CDR1 SGHVS, CDR2 FQNEAQ. V dropped 1 base and J dropped 5 bases, with 12 bases sitting between them. CDR3 coding DNA: TGTGCCAGCAGCTTAGTCGCGGGAAGACACAATGAGCAGTTCTTC. It specifies CASSLVAGRHNEQFF.

The rearrangement links TRBV28 to TRBJ1-4; D gene ambiguous. The germline V gene has CDR1 MDHEN and CDR2 SYDVKM. This CDR3 has 12 amino acids. The V end lost 5 bases, the J end lost 8 bases, and 9 bases lay between the germline ends. DNA of the CDR3: TGTGCCAGCAGTCGGATGGGCGAAAAACTGTTTTTT. Translation gives CASSRMGEKLFF.

The V call is TRBV10-1, the J call TRBJ1-6; D is possibly TRBD1 (6 bases). Trimming removed 9 bases from V and 8 bases from J, with 14 bases in between. The CDR3 is 13 amino acids. Germline CDR1 reads WNHNN; CDR2 reads SYGVQD (reference sequence). The CDR3 loop is CARRGGHYSPLHF. The CDR3 region has the DNA TGCGCCAGGCGGGGGGGGCATTATTCACCCCTCCACTTT.

The chain has TRBV15 and TRBJ2-5; a possible D gene is TRBD2 (5 bases). Germline V lookup: CDR1 LNHNV, CDR2 YYDKDF (reference sequence). The CDR3 consists of 13 residues. Between the trimmed V and J ends, which lost 4 bases and 2 bases, there was a span of 8 bases. Here the CDR3 DNA reads TGTGCCACCAGCACCGGGATTCAAGAGACCCAGTACTTC. Its protein is CATSTGIQETQYF.

This chain connects TRBV5-4 to TRBJ1-2; TRBD1 might be the D (6 bases). This CDR3 comprises 14 residues. The germline gives CDR1 SGHNT, CDR2 YYREEE (reference sequence). With 4 bases removed from V and 4 bases from J, the gap between germline ends came to 14 bases. The CDR3 region has the DNA TGTGCCAGCAGCCCGCAAACAGGGTTCTATGGCTACACCTTC. Translation gives CASSPQTGFYGYTF.

V usage is TRBV28 and J usage is TRBJ1-1; 9 nucleotides agree with TRBD1. The CDR3 loop spans 14 amino acids. Germline V gene lookup returns CDR1 MDHEN and CDR2 SYDVKM. Trimming removed 4 bases from V and 6 bases from J; junction bases left unmatched: 6. DNA of the CDR3: TGTGCCAGCAGTTCGACAGGGGGAAGGGCTGAAGCTTTCTTT. This encodes CASSSTGGRAEAFF.

The genes are TRBV7-2 and TRBJ2-5; the D is unclear. Per the germline V gene, CDR1 is SGHTA and CDR2 is FQGNSA. Trimming removed 8 bases at V and 5 bases at J, with 12 bases between. The CDR3 is 12 residues long. The CDR3 here is CASGKRAETQYF. The CDR3 DNA follows: TGTGCCAGCGGAAAGAGAGCGGAGACCCAGTACTTC.